These 21 T cell receptor beta chains were all obtained from the same sample, sequenced in a study of T cells after yellow fever vaccination. TCRdb fed the 5' RACE reads into MiXCR, producing one record per CDR3 protein. The data show approximately 260,000 distinct CDR3 sequences, about an eighth seen once. Sequencing used CD4+ T cells sorted from PBMCs, obtained 45 days after the yellow fever booster vaccination. The receptors shown here come from a man aged 30 to 45 who received the YFV17D yellow fever vaccine.

On this clonotype itself: A read error may be the cause here, since a much bigger clone is one base away. The chain carries TRBV24-1 and TRBJ2-2, with 9 bases matching TRBD1. Per the germline V gene, CDR1 is KGHDR and CDR2 is SFDVKD. The CDR3 runs to 16 residues. This CDR3 is CATSDSGTGSTVELFF. The CDR3 DNA reads TGTGCCACCAGTGACTCCGGGACAGGGTCCACCGTGGAGCTGTTTTTT.

This clonotype was counted a few times. The chain is built from TRBV20-1 and TRBJ2-2, with TRBD1 matching 8 bases. V was clipped by 3 bases and J by 7 bases; unmatched bases: 10. CDR1 DFQATT and CDR2 SNEGSKA come from the germline V gene (reference sequence). CDR3 length: 15 residues. CDR3 protein: CSARPYRGDIGELFF. The CDR3 coding sequence is TGCAGTGCTAGGCCCTACAGGGGGGACATCGGGGAGCTGTTTTTT.

There are a few counts of this clonotype. The chain recombines TRBV5-5 with TRBJ2-5; D unclear. V gave up 3 bases and J gave up 3 bases, with 18 bases separating them. CDR1 is SGHKS, CDR2 YYEKEE, per germline (reference sequence). This CDR3 has 16 amino acids. The CDR3 is CASSSLGPVVEETQYF. In nucleotides, the CDR3 is TGTGCCAGCAGCTCGCTGGGTCCCGTGGTGGAAGAGACCCAGTACTTC.

This clonotype came up a few times. The chain employs TRBV9 and TRBJ2-7; no reliable D call. This CDR3 region has 13 residues. V was trimmed by 2 bases and J by 3 bases, leaving 9 bases between them. The germline V gene has CDR1 SGDLS and CDR2 YYNGEE. This CDR3 is CASSVGYNYEQYF. DNA of the CDR3: TGTGCCAGCAGCGTCGGTTATAACTACGAGCAGTACTTC.

This clonotype has just one count. The chain couples TRBV5-1 to TRBJ2-5, with 9 positions matching TRBD2. V was pared by 3 bases and J by 3 bases, with 6 bases of the junction left unmatched. Germline V lookup: CDR1 SGHRS, CDR2 YFSETQ. The CDR3 has 15 amino acids. This chain's CDR3 is CASSSLAGWKETQYF. The CDR3 coding sequence is TGCGCCAGCAGCTCCCTAGCGGGATGGAAAGAGACCCAGTACTTC.

This clonotype appeared a few times. The chain combines TRBV20-1 with TRBJ1-4; 10 bases match TRBD1. The CDR3 has 13 residues. Looked up from germline, CDR1 is DFQATT and CDR2 is SNEGSKA (reference sequence). J lost 9 bases, V lost 6 bases, and 7 bases had no gene match. The CDR3 region has the DNA TGCAGTGCGAGGGACAGGGGAAATCAAAAACTGTTTTTT. Translated: CSARDRGNQKLFF.

This clonotype was detected a few times. The V and J genes are TRBV7-2 and TRBJ2-2, with TRBD2 identical over 10 bases. CDR1 and CDR2 (germline): SGHTA, FQGNSA. J lost 7 bases, V lost 2 bases, and 7 bases had no gene match. The CDR3 runs 16 residues. The CDR3 DNA sequence: TGTGCCAGCAGCTTATTCAGCGGGAGGGATATCGGGGAGCTGTTTTTT. Translated: CASSLFSGRDIGELFF.

J is TRBJ2-4 and V is TRBV14; D remains unclear. Germline V gene sequence: CDR1 SGHDN, CDR2 FVKESK. This CDR3 region has 19 residues. The V gene lost 4 bases and the J gene lost 0 bases, with 22 bases spanning the gap. CDR3 residues: CASSPGPYPSRLAKNIQYF. The CDR3 DNA is TGTGCCAGCAGCCCCGGACCCTACCCCAGCCGACTAGCCAAAAACATTCAGTACTTC.

CDR3 DNA: TGCAGTGGGGGGCGAAGTACCTACGAGCAGTACTTC. The encoded protein is CSGGRSTYEQYF. The rearrangement links TRBV20-1 to TRBJ2-7, with D possibly being TRBD1 (6 bases). Germline-derived CDR1 and CDR2 are DFQATT and SNEGSKA (reference sequence). The CDR3 totals 12 residues. Trimming took off 7 bases at V and 2 bases at J, with 12 bases between the two ends.

There are a few counts of this clonotype. The chain uses TRBV7-9 and TRBJ2-3; 11 bases align to TRBD2. This CDR3 has 15 residues. The V and J ends lost 3 bases and 5 bases, in that order; junction bases with no gene match: 4. Germline V CDR1 and CDR2: SEHNR, FQNEAQ (reference sequence). The CDR3 reads CASSFSTSGRDTQYF. CDR3 nucleotide sequence: TGTGCCAGCAGCTTCTCCACTAGCGGGAGAGATACGCAGTATTTT.

This clonotype was found a few times. V is TRBV10-3 and J is TRBJ1-1; D unclear. From germline, CDR1 is ENHRY and CDR2 SYGVKD. The CDR3 loop spans 16 amino acids. The V end lost 2 bases, the J end lost 5 bases, and 18 bases lay between the germline ends. Written as DNA, the CDR3 is TGTGCCATCAGTGAGGGGTTTTCGAGGGTCGAAACTGAAGCTTTCTTT. Encoded protein: CAISEGFSRVETEAFF.

This clonotype has more than one count but fewer than ten. This sequence joins TRBV27 and TRBJ2-3; 9 bases match TRBD1. The V segment lost 0 bases and the J segment 9 bases; nucleotides outside the gene matches: 4. CDR3 size: 14 residues. The germline V gene has CDR1 MNHEY and CDR2 SMNVEV (reference sequence). The DNA for the CDR3 is TGTGCCAGCAGTTTATCGACAGGGGGGTCCACGCAGTATTTT. Translated: CASSLSTGGSTQYF.

In its sample, this clonotype was seen many times. The V gene is TRBV15, the J gene TRBJ2-1, with 12 bases aligning to TRBD2. Trimming cost V 1 base and J 4 bases; bases outside gene matches: 5. The CDR3 runs to 17 residues. CDR1 and CDR2 (germline): LNHNV, YYDKDF (reference sequence). In DNA form, the CDR3 reads TGTGCCACCAGCAGAGGCCGGACTAGCGGGACATACAATGAGCAGTTCTTC. This sequence encodes CATSRGRTSGTYNEQFF.

The chain joins TRBV18 to TRBJ2-7; TRBD1 matches 9 bases. CDR1 is KGHSH and CDR2 is LQKENI in the germline V gene. This CDR3 region has 14 residues. V was pared by 5 bases and J by 4 bases, with 6 bases of the junction left unmatched. The CDR3 DNA reads TGTGCCAGCTCAGCCGGGACAGGGATTTACGAGCAGTACTTC. Its translation: CASSAGTGIYEQYF.

This clonotype was recorded a few times. The J gene is TRBJ2-2, the V gene TRBV27; D uncertain. Looked up from germline, CDR1 is MNHEY and CDR2 is SMNVEV (reference sequence). This CDR3 is 12 amino acids long. V was shortened by 6 bases and J by 5 bases, with 7 bases between the two germline ends. In DNA, the CDR3 is TGTGCCAGCAGCAGGATGACCGGGGAGCTGTTTTTT. It translates to CASSRMTGELFF.

This clonotype has at least ten counts. The rearrangement joins TRBV20-1 to TRBJ2-7; 8 bases are shared with TRBD1. The CDR3 contains 14 residues. With V trimmed by 1 base and J by 0 bases, 2 bases remained unmatched. Germline assignment: CDR1 DFQATT and CDR2 SNEGSKA (reference sequence). This CDR3 reads CSARGDRSSYEQYF. CDR3 DNA: TGCAGTGCTAGAGGGGACAGGAGCTCCTACGAGCAGTACTTC.

This clonotype appeared a few times. The rearrangement uses TRBV6-5 and TRBJ2-3; tentative D call: TRBD2 (5 bases). CDR3 size: 16 residues. Germline-derived CDR1 and CDR2 are MNHEY and SVGAGI. V lost 0 bases, J lost 0 bases, and 10 bases lay in between. Here the CDR3 reads CASSYSKRISTDTQYF. The DNA for the CDR3 is TGTGCCAGCAGTTACTCCAAGCGGATTAGCACAGATACGCAGTATTTT.

This clonotype showed up just a few times. The chain is built from TRBV12-3 or TRBV12-4 and TRBJ1-1; D is unresolved. CDR3 length equals 14 residues. Trimming cost V 0 bases and J 11 bases, with 16 bases left between them. The CDR3 bases are TGTGCCAGCAGTTTAGCAGGAGGGCCCCAGATGGCTTTCTTT. Translated: CASSLAGGPQMAFF.

The rearrangement uses TRBV6-2 or TRBV6-3 and TRBJ1-5; no clear D. With 0 bases removed from V and 1 base from J, the gap between germline ends came to 7 bases. Germline lookup yields CDR1 MNHEY and CDR2 SVGEGT. The CDR3 runs 15 residues. CDR3 amino acids: CASSYSFTSNQPQHF. CDR3 DNA sequence: TGTGCCAGCAGTTACTCGTTCACGAGCAATCAGCCCCAGCATTTT.

The chain combines TRBV7-2 with TRBJ1-1; no reliable D call. In germline, CDR1 is SGHTA, CDR2 FQGNSA. V lost 6 bases, J lost 0 bases, and 8 bases lay in between. This CDR3 comprises 13 residues. The CDR3 DNA is TGTGCCAGCAGGGACTCCTTGAACACTGAAGCTTTCTTT. This sequence encodes CASRDSLNTEAFF.

This clonotype was seen a few times. The genes are TRBV5-1 and TRBJ2-7, with D unclear. This CDR3 comprises 14 residues. V was clipped by 1 base and J by 3 bases, with 11 bases between them. Germline CDR1 SGHRS, CDR2 YFSETQ. CDR3 region: CASSLMLGNYEQYF. Here the CDR3 DNA reads TGCGCCAGCAGCTTGATGTTAGGCAACTACGAGCAGTACTTC.